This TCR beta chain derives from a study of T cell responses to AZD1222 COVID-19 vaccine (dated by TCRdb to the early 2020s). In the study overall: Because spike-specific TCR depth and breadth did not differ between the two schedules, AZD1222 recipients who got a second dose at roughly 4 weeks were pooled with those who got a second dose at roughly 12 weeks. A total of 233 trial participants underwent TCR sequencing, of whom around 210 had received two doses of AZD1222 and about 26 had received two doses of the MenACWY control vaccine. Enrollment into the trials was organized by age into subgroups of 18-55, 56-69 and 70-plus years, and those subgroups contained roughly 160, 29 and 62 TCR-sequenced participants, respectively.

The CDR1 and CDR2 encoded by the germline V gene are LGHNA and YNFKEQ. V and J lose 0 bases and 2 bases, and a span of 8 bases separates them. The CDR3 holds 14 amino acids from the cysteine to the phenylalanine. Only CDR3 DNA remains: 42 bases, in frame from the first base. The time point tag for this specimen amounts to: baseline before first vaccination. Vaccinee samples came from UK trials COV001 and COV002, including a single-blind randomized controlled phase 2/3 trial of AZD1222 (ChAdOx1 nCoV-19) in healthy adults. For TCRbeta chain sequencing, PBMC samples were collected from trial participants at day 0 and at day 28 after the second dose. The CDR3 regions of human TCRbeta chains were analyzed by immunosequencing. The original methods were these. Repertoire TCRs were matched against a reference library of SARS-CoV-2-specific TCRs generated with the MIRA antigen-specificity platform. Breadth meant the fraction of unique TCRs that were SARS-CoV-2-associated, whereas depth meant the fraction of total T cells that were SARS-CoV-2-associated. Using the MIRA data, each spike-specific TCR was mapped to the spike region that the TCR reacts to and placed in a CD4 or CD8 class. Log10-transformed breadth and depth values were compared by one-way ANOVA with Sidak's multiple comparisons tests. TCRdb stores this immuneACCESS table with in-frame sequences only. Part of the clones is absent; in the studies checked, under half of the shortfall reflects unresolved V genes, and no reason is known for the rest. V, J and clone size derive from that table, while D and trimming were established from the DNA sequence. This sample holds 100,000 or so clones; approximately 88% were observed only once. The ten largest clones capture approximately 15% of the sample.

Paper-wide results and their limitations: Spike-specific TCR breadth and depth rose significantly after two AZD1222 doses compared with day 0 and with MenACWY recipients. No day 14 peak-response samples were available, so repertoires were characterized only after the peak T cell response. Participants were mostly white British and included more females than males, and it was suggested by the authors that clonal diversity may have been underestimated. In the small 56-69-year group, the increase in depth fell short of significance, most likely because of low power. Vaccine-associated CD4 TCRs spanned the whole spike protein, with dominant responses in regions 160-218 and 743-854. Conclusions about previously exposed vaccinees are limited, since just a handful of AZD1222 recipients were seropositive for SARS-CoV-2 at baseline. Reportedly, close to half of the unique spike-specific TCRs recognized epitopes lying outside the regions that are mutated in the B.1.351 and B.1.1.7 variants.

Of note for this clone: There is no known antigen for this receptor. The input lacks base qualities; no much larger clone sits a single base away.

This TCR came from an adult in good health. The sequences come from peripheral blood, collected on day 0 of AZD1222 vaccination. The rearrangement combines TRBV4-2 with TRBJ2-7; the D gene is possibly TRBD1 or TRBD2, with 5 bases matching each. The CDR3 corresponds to CASSQDLGAYEQYF. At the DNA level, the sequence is TGTGCCAGCAGCCAAGATTTGGGGGCCTACGAGCAGTACTTC.